Presented here are 27 T cell receptor beta chains from one specimen sequenced in a study of CXCR3-negative and CXCR3-positive naive CD8 T cells. General study results and limits: TRB CDR3s were more hydrophobic in CXCR3-positive than in CXCR3-negative naive cells.

The method, 5' RACE with UMI labels, was used to prepare the TRB cDNA libraries. TCRdb reprocessed the 5' RACE reads and reports one entry per CDR3 protein, with no DNA. This sample carries roughly 99,000 distinct CDR3 sequences, with 1.1% going to the ten biggest clones. Antigens for these TCRs are unknown. The sequencing sample was made of naive CXCR3+ CD8+ T cells from blood. Subset given: CD45RO-CCR7+CD27+CD95- naive CD8+ T cells expressing CXCR3 (TNR3+). The receptors derive from a human donor in good health. Some clones in this sample may be carry-over from other donors' samples.

The chain combines TRBV28 with TRBJ1-4; TCRdb reports TRBD1, a call that lacks DNA to check it against. This CDR3 is 15 amino acids long. From germline, CDR1 is MDHEN and CDR2 SYDVKM. The CDR3: CASSKQQGADEKLFF.

The chain couples TRBV29-1 to TRBJ1-4. There are 15 residues in the CDR3. Germline V gene sequence: CDR1 SQVTM, CDR2 ANQGSEA. The CDR3 region is CSVEDDYPSNEKLFF.

The rearrangement links TRBV29-1 to TRBJ1-2; TCRdb's assignment of TRBD1 cannot be checked, as there is no DNA. The CDR3 is made up of 14 amino acids. Germline assignment: CDR1 SQVTM and CDR2 ANQGSEA. The CDR3 loop is CSVQGGETNYVYTF.

J is TRBJ1-1 and V is TRBV7-9; checking the TCRdb D call of TRBD1 is not possible without DNA. The CDR3 is 14 residues long. CDR1 and CDR2 from the germline V gene are SEHNR and FQNEAQ (reference sequence). CDR3 sequence: CASSPPGVDSEAFF.

The chain links TRBV7-9 to TRBJ1-1; the TRBD1 assignment by TCRdb is unverifiable without DNA. Germline loops: CDR1 SEHNR, CDR2 FQNEAQ (reference sequence). The length of the CDR3 is 15 residues. The CDR3 protein is CASSSRDAVGTEAFF.

This chain links TRBV20-1 with TRBJ1-1; TCRdb reports TRBD1, a call that lacks DNA to check it against. CDR1 and CDR2 from the germline V gene are DFQATT and SNEGSKA (reference sequence). This CDR3 comprises 14 residues. CDR3 sequence: CSATPGGAWTEAFF.

This chain uses TRBV7-6 with TRBJ2-7; no DNA is available, so the TRBD1 call from TCRdb remains unchecked. The CDR3 is made up of 13 amino acids. Germline CDR1 SGHVS, CDR2 FNYEAQ. The CDR3: CASRPGTGHEQYF.

CDR3: CASSYRLAGYEQYF. The chain links TRBV6-5 to TRBJ2-7; with no DNA, the TCRdb D assignment of TRBD2 cannot be verified. In germline, CDR1 is MNHEY, CDR2 SVGAGI. The CDR3 spans 14 residues.

The V call is TRBV7-9, the J call TRBJ2-7; TCRdb's assignment of TRBD1 cannot be checked, as there is no DNA. The germline CDR1 and CDR2 sequences are SEHNR and FQNEAQ (reference sequence). The CDR3 has 15 amino acids. The CDR3 here is CASSLDRGNVYEQYF.

The V gene is TRBV12-3 or TRBV12-4, the J gene TRBJ2-7; the TCRdb call, TRBD1, lacks DNA for checking. The CDR3 has 13 residues. CDR3 amino acids: CASSWGGTYEQYF.

V and J are TRBV11-2 and TRBJ2-7. In germline, CDR1 is SGHAT, CDR2 FQNNGV. The length of the CDR3 is 13 residues. The CDR3 is CASRTISQYEQYF. The full variable domain, rest sourced from reference TRBV11-2 and TRBJ2-7, is EAGVAQSPRYKIIEKRQSVAFWCNPISGHATLYWYQQILGQGPKLLIQFQNNGVVDDSQLPKDRFSAERLKGVDSTLKIQPAKLEDSAVYLCASRTISQYEQYFGPGTRLTVT.

This chain links TRBV7-9 with TRBJ2-7; TCRdb calls TRBD1, which cannot be checked without DNA. The CDR3 sequence is 15 residues long. Per germline, CDR1 SEHNR and CDR2 FQNEAQ (reference sequence). The CDR3 here is CASSPTGDSSYEQYF.

This CDR3 is CSAWGGAVETQYF. The chain uses TRBV29-1 and TRBJ2-5; TCRdb indicates TRBD2, and absent DNA this call remains unverified. CDR3 length equals 13 residues. The germline CDR1 and CDR2 sequences are SQVTM and ANQGSEA.

The J gene is TRBJ2-1, the V gene TRBV7-9; TCRdb calls TRBD2, which cannot be checked without DNA. Germline assignment: CDR1 SEHNR and CDR2 FQNEAQ (reference sequence). CDR3 length: 15 residues. CDR3 protein: CASSFPAGGFNEQFF. Using reference TRBV7-9 and TRBJ2-1 for the parts outside the CDR3, the full variable domain is DTGVSQNPRHKITKRGQNVTFRCDPISEHNRLYWYRQTLGQGPEFLTYFQNEAQLEKSRLLSDRFSAERPKGSFSTLEIQRTEQGDSAMYLCASSFPAGGFNEQFFGPGTRLTVL.

V is TRBV28 and J is TRBJ2-7; the TRBD1 assignment by TCRdb is unverifiable without DNA. Looked up from germline, CDR1 is MDHEN and CDR2 is SYDVKM. This CDR3 is 16 amino acids long. CDR3 in amino acids: CASSLSGGWVPNEQYF.

The chain links TRBV5-4 to TRBJ2-1. Germline values: CDR1 SGHNT, CDR2 YYREEE (reference sequence). The CDR3 is made up of 14 amino acids. CDR3 region: CASSLAAFGEEQFF. Full variable domain (outside the CDR3, taken from reference TRBV5-4 and TRBJ2-1): ETGVTQSPTHLIKTRGQQVTLRCSSQSGHNTVSWYQQALGQGPQFIFQYYREEENGRGNFPPRFSGLQFPNYSSELNVNALELDDSALYLCASSLAAFGEEQFFGPGTRLTVL.

The chain has TRBV6-5 and TRBJ2-3; with no DNA, the TCRdb D assignment of TRBD2 cannot be verified. Per the germline V gene, CDR1 is MNHEY and CDR2 is SVGAGI. The CDR3 has 16 amino acids. CDR3 residues: CASRRLAGGPADTQYF.

The chain combines TRBV7-9 with TRBJ1-1; without DNA, the TCRdb call of TRBD1 cannot be checked. CDR1 SEHNR and CDR2 FQNEAQ come from the germline V gene (reference sequence). This CDR3 has 16 amino acids. The CDR3 here is CASSSKPGFPNTEAFF. The full variable domain, rest sourced from reference TRBV7-9 and TRBJ1-1, is DTGVSQNPRHKITKRGQNVTFRCDPISEHNRLYWYRQTLGQGPEFLTYFQNEAQLEKSRLLSDRFSAERPKGSFSTLEIQRTEQGDSAMYLCASSSKPGFPNTEAFFGQGTRLTVV.

The chain joins TRBV23-1 to TRBJ2-3; the TRBD1 assignment by TCRdb is unverifiable without DNA. TRBV23-1 is filed as an ORF, its function uncertain. The CDR3 has 13 amino acids. The CDR3 sequence: CASSQTSGMWKYF.

This rearrangement joins TRBV7-8 to TRBJ2-1. The CDR3 covers 16 residues. Germline loops: CDR1 SGHVS, CDR2 FQNEAQ. The CDR3 sequence is CASSLAIGGVNGEQFF.

This chain uses TRBV7-9 with TRBJ2-6; the D gene TCRdb calls, TRBD1, cannot be checked with no DNA. Per germline, CDR1 SEHNR and CDR2 FQNEAQ (reference sequence). This CDR3 is built from 13 residues. CDR3 region: CASSLRAASTLTF.

The rearrangement links TRBV29-1 to TRBJ2-5; without DNA, the TCRdb call of TRBD2 cannot be checked. Germline lookup yields CDR1 SQVTM and CDR2 ANQGSEA. The CDR3 totals 16 residues. CDR3 sequence reads: CSADLAGGPNQETQYF.

This chain joins TRBV27 and TRBJ2-2. CDR3 length: 14 residues. From germline, CDR1 is MNHEY and CDR2 SMNVEV (reference sequence). CDR3 region: CASFASANTGELFF.

The chain is built from TRBV4-3 and TRBJ2-7; absent DNA, TCRdb's TRBD2 call cannot be checked. The CDR3 runs to 14 residues. In germline, CDR1 is LGHNA, CDR2 YSLEER. CDR3 region: CASSPTSGSLEQYF.

The chain combines TRBV20-1 with TRBJ2-3; TCRdb returns TRBD1, unconfirmable since there is no DNA. The CDR3 is made up of 15 amino acids. Germline lookup yields CDR1 DFQATT and CDR2 SNEGSKA (reference sequence). The CDR3 protein is CSARVRTGAPDTQYF.

The CDR3 is CASSESGASLNEQYF. The chain carries TRBV10-1 and TRBJ2-7; TCRdb outputs TRBD2, but without DNA this stays unchecked. The CDR3 sequence is 15 residues long. Germline CDR1 reads WNHNN; CDR2 reads SYGVQD (reference sequence).

V usage is TRBV11-2 and J usage is TRBJ2-1; checking the TCRdb D call of TRBD2 is not possible without DNA. The CDR3 loop spans 15 amino acids. The germline gives CDR1 SGHAT, CDR2 FQNNGV. CDR3 in amino acids: CASSSLSGGDNEQFF. Using reference TRBV11-2 and TRBJ2-1 for the parts outside the CDR3, the full variable domain is EAGVAQSPRYKIIEKRQSVAFWCNPISGHATLYWYQQILGQGPKLLIQFQNNGVVDDSQLPKDRFSAERLKGVDSTLKIQPAKLEDSAVYLCASSSLSGGDNEQFFGPGTRLTVL.